This passage covers 9 T cell receptor beta chains from one sample sequenced in a study of T cells in Graves' hyperthyroidism and ophthalmopathy. What was amplified from RNA transcripts were TCR beta CDR3 regions. RT-PCR in the first round (using the HTBI primer set) targeted the TCR CDR3. Each CDR3 protein is one row after TCRdb ran MiXCR on the multiplex PCR reads. The sample yields over 250,000 distinct CDR3 sequences, less than 30% seen once. The source material was blood. These receptors came from a man aged 35-49 years with Graves' hyperthyroidism that later progressed to Graves' ophthalmopathy.

The sample holds many counts of this clonotype. The genes are TRBV5-1 and TRBJ1-2, with 7 bases matching TRBD1. The germline V gene has CDR1 SGHRS and CDR2 YFSETQ. The CDR3 extends over 15 amino acids. Trimming at V came to 1 base and at J to 5 bases, leaving 8 bases not matched to a gene. The DNA for the CDR3 is TGCGCCAGCAGCTTGCCAGAACGGACAGGATATGGCTACACCTTC. Its translation is CASSLPERTGYGYTF.

This clonotype has just a few counts. The chain is built from TRBV15 and TRBJ2-5; unclear D gene. Looked up from germline, CDR1 is LNHNV and CDR2 is YYDKDF (reference sequence). The length of the CDR3 is 14 residues. V lost 1 base and J 2 bases, leaving 8 bases between the germline ends. The CDR3, as DNA: TGTGCCACCAGCAGAGTGGCGCGTCAAGAGACCCAGTACTTC. Protein product: CATSRVARQETQYF.

This clonotype was detected many times. The chain has TRBV20-1 and TRBJ1-6, with 7 bases that match TRBD1. Germline V gives CDR1 DFQATT, CDR2 SNEGSKA (reference sequence). After removal of 6 bases from V and 8 bases from J, the junction contained 7 bases not matched to a gene. This CDR3 spans 13 amino acids. As DNA, the CDR3 is TGCAGTGCCCAACCCCAGGGGGATTCACCCCTCCACTTT. This sequence encodes CSAQPQGDSPLHF.

In its sample, this clonotype was seen many times. The J gene is TRBJ1-1, the V gene TRBV7-9; no firm D call. V gave up 2 bases and J gave up 1 base, with 11 bases separating them. CDR3 length: 15 amino acids. From germline, CDR1 is SEHNR and CDR2 FQNEAQ (reference sequence). Here the CDR3 DNA reads TGTGCCAGCAGCTTAACCGACATTACGAACACTGAAGCTTTCTTT. Translated, it gives CASSLTDITNTEAFF.

This clonotype was detected ten times or more. J is TRBJ1-1 and V is TRBV29-1; no clear D. V dropped 4 bases and J dropped 7 bases, with 16 bases sitting between them. The CDR3 covers 13 residues. The germline gives CDR1 SQVTM, CDR2 ANQGSEA. CDR3 in amino acids: CSVGFSTTLEAFF. For the CDR3, the DNA is TGCAGCGTTGGATTTTCAACGACACTTGAAGCTTTCTTT.

This clonotype was recorded at least ten times. The rearrangement uses TRBV19 and TRBJ1-5; no clear D. CDR3 size: 15 residues. Germline loops: CDR1 LNHDA, CDR2 SQIVND (reference sequence). V lost 3 bases, J lost 0 bases, and 9 bases lay in between. CDR3 sequence reads: CASSITAYSNQPQHF. In DNA form, the CDR3 reads TGTGCCAGTAGTATTACAGCTTATAGCAATCAGCCCCAGCATTTT.

This clonotype was seen just once. CDR3 bases: TGTGCCATCAGTGAGTCCGGGAACTACGAGCAGTACTTC. Translation gives CAISESGNYEQYF. V is TRBV10-3 and J is TRBJ2-7; maybe TRBD2 (5 bases). Per the germline V gene, CDR1 is ENHRY and CDR2 is SYGVKD. The CDR3 has 13 amino acids. The V end lost 0 bases, the J end lost 3 bases, and 6 bases lay between the germline ends.

DNA for the CDR3: TGTGCCAGCAGCTCGATGACAGGGGGTCAGGATTCACCCCTCCACTTT. Amino acid sequence: CASSSMTGGQDSPLHF. The chain uses TRBV5-4 and TRBJ1-6; the match to TRBD1 covers 9 bases. This CDR3 comprises 16 residues. CDR1 is SGHNT, CDR2 YYREEE, per germline (reference sequence). J gave up 8 bases and V 3 bases, and 9 bases lay outside the gene matches.

This clonotype came up many times. The J gene is TRBJ2-7, the V gene TRBV10-2; unclear D gene. The V gene's germline CDR1 is WSHSY and CDR2 SAAADI. Trimming cost V 7 bases and J 2 bases, with 12 bases left between them. The CDR3 covers 13 residues. The DNA for the CDR3 is TGCGCCAGCATCGACTCCGGCGCCTACGAGCAGTACTTC. Protein: CASIDSGAYEQYF.